These T cell receptor beta chains were read from a single sample in a study of T-cell memory formation after mild COVID-19. TCRdb reprocessed the 5' RACE reads via MiXCR and lists one record per CDR3 protein. There are about 560,000 distinct CDR3 sequences in the sample; roughly 22% occur only once, and 8.4% lies in the top ten. Sequenced material: PBMCs or a T cell subset sorted from them (not recorded which). The receptors here all came from an adult woman who had mild COVID-19 (a few samples of this study predate the infection). Cell type and time point are not known. Both conserved end residues are trimmed from each CDR3. The D gene is left open where the match is weak.

cdr3_aa d_call v_call
SARRRGQGSYNEQF - TRBV20-1
SVLGVGTEAF - TRBV29-1
ASSSTLRNEQF - TRBV7-2
SARQFGGTSNQPQH - TRBV20-1
ASGYGHEQF - TRBV6-4
ASSWDAGELF - TRBV11-3
AWRGADTQY - TRBV30
ATSRQGAGEKLF TRBD1 TRBV24-1
ASSPFGTSTDTQY - TRBV5-5
ASSEGVNTGELF - TRBV10-2
ATSRGVKEGVYEQY - TRBV15
ASSEADGASPLH - TRBV2
ASSPFTGGETQY TRBD1 TRBV11-2
ASSLTGSGGLTDTQY TRBD2 TRBV3-1
SASGEGAVEETQY TRBD1 TRBV20-1
ASSPTGTSVGELF TRBD2 TRBV6-2/TRBV6-3
ASRRDNTYNEQF - TRBV6-2/TRBV6-3
ASSLGRGTEYGYT - TRBV11-2
ASSLWTSGTNYEQY TRBD2 TRBV5-6
ASSPGRYEQY - TRBV12-3/TRBV12-4
ASSLGTGFGNTIY TRBD1 TRBV7-3
SAKEGGNTEAF - TRBV20-1
ASSPIRYNEQF - TRBV18
ASSWSGTGRPYEQY TRBD1 TRBV12-3/TRBV12-4
ASSSSKGASYEQY - TRBV11-3
ASSLASGQTNYGYT - TRBV5-5
ASSPPDRELYGYT TRBD1 TRBV5-6
ASSPDRGQYDGYT TRBD1 TRBV9
ASSQEWRGGCT TRBD1 TRBV3-1
ASSRASGLTDTQY - TRBV7-2
ASSLGPRGQPQH - TRBV23-1
ASMVRGSYNSPLH - TRBV27
ASSDPGRDEAF - TRBV7-9
ASINTEGNTEAF - TRBV19
ASSPLDGLAGGGQQF TRBD2 TRBV6-6
ASTGSWGTASYEQY - TRBV6-1
ASSLARGLLGGEAF - TRBV7-2
ASSSGQATGNTIY TRBD1 TRBV5-1
ASSRTASNQPQH - TRBV4-1
ASSQSGQGGSIPY TRBD1 TRBV5-4
ATSHPPGEQETQY - TRBV24-1
ASSLILSGANVLT - TRBV7-9
ASRLGTSASNTGELF TRBD2 TRBV6-5
ASSFLAGVAYEQY TRBD2 TRBV5-1
ASRPGTVEPNTEAF - TRBV5-1
ASRRDRSNYGYT TRBD1 TRBV27
ASSLVGANYGYT - TRBV5-1
ASSSRVVRTDTQY - TRBV5-8
ASSPAPGEEAF - TRBV18
ASSGGFNTDTQY - TRBV12-3/TRBV12-4
ASSLGGLAGYTDTQY TRBD2 TRBV11-3
ASSQYTGTPGEKLF - TRBV4-1
ASSSRRGDGYT - TRBV7-2
ASSRQGEGYNEQF TRBD1 TRBV6-2/TRBV6-3
ASRLAGVDTQY TRBD2 TRBV14
ASSPSRASDTQY - TRBV7-8